These 4 T cell receptor beta chains were all obtained from the same sample, sequenced in a study of monozygotic twins with inflammatory bowel disease. TCRdb re-called the 5' RACE reads, yielding one record per CDR3 amino acid sequence without DNA. Seen in this sample are about 420,000 distinct CDR3 sequences; the ten most common clones hold roughly 2.5%. Specimen: blood. The origin of the receptors is a human donor with ulcerative colitis or Crohn's disease, or a healthy co-twin of an affected twin (not recorded which).

The chain joins TRBV5-5 to TRBJ1-6. CDR1 SGHKS and CDR2 YYEKEE come from the germline V gene (reference sequence). This CDR3 is built from 14 residues. CDR3 residues: CASSLDREYSPLHF.

This CDR3 reads CSVSRTGSTQYF. This chain uses TRBV29-1 with TRBJ2-5; TCRdb gives TRBD1 as the D gene, but with no DNA this cannot be confirmed. CDR3 length: 12 amino acids. The germline V gene has CDR1 SQVTM and CDR2 ANQGSEA.

V gene TRBV11-3 combines with J gene TRBJ1-5; TCRdb's D call, TRBD1, is unchecked because there is no DNA. This CDR3 comprises 14 residues. Germline-derived CDR1 and CDR2 are SGHNT and YENEEA. CDR3 residues: CASSPGAASQPQHF.

This chain connects TRBV6-1 to TRBJ2-7. The CDR3 length is 13 residues. Germline-derived CDR1 and CDR2 are MNHNS and SASEGT. CDR3 region: CASASTAFYEQYF.